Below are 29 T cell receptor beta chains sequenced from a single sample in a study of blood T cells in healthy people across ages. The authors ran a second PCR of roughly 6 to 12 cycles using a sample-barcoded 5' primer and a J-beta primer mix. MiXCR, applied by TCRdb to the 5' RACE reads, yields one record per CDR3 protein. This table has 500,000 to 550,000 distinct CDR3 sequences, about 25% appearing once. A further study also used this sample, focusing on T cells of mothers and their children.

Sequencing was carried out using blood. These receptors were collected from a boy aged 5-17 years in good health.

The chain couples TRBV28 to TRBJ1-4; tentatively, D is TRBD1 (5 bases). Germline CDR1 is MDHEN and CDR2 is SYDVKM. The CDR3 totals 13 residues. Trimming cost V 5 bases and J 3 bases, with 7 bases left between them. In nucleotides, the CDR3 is TGTGCCAGCAGTACAGGTGCTAATGAAAAACTGTTTTTT. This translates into CASSTGANEKLFF. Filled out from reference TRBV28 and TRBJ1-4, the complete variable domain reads DVKVTQSSRYLVKRTGEKVFLECVQDMDHENMFWYRQDPGLGLRLIYFSYDVKMKEKGDIPEGYSVSREKKERFSLILESASTNQTSMYLCASSTGANEKLFFGSGTQLSVL.

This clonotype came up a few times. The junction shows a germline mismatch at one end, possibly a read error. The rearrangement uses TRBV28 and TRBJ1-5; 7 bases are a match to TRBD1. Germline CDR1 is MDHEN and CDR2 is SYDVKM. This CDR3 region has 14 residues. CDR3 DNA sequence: TGTGCCAACAGTCCACAGGGGTTAGGGCAGCCCCAGCATTTT. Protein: CANSPQGLGQPQHF.

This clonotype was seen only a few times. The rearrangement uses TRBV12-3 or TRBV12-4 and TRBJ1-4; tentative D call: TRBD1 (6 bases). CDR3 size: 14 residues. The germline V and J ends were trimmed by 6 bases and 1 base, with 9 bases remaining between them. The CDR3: CASRGHRTNEKLFF. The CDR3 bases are TGTGCCAGCAGGGGACATCGAACTAATGAAAAACTGTTTTTT.

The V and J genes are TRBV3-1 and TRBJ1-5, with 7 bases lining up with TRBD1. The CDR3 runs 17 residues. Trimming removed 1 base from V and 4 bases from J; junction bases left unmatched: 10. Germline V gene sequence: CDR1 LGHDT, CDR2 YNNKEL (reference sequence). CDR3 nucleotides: TGTGCCAGCAGCCAAGGATGGGGACAGCGAGAGAATCAGCCCCAGCATTTT. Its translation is CASSQGWGQRENQPQHF.

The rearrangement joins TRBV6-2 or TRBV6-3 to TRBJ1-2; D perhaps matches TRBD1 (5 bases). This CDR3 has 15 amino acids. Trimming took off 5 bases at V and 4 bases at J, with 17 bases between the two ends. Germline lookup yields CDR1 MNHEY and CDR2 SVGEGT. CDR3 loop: CASSTGTVYGYGYTF. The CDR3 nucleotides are TGTGCCAGCAGTACCGGGACGGTCTATGGCTATGGCTACACCTTC.

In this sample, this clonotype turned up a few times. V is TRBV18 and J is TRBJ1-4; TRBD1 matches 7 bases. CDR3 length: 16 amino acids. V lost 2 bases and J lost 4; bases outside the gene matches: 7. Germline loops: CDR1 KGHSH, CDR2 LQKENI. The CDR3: CASSPNDRALNEKLFF. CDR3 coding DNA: TGTGCCAGCTCACCAAACGACAGGGCCCTTAATGAAAAACTGTTTTTT. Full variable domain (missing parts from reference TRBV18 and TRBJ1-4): NAGVMQNPRHLVRRRGQEARLRCSPMKGHSHVYWYRQLPEEGLKFMVYLQKENIIDESGMPKERFSAEFPKEGPSILRIQQVVRGDSAAYFCASSPNDRALNEKLFFGSGTQLSVL.

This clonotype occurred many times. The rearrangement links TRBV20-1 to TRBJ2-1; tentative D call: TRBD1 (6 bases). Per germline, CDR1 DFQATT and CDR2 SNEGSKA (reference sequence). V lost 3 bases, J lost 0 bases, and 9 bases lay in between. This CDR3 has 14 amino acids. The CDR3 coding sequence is TGCAGTGCTAGTATAGGGGGCTCCTACAATGAGCAGTTCTTC. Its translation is CSASIGGSYNEQFF.

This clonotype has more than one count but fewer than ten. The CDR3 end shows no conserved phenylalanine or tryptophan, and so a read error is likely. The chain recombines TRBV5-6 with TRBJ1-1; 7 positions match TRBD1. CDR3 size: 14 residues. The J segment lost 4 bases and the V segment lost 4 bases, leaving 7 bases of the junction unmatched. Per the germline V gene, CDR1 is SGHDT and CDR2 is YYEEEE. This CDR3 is CASSAMTGSTEAFL. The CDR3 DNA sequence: TGTGCCAGCAGCGCAATGACAGGGAGCACTGAAGCTTTCCTT.

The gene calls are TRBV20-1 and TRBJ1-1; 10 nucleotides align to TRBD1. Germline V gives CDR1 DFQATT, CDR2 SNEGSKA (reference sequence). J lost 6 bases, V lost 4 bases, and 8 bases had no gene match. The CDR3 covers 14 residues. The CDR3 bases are TGCAGTGCTACTCCGGGACAGGGGATCGCTGAAGCTTTCTTT. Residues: CSATPGQGIAEAFF.

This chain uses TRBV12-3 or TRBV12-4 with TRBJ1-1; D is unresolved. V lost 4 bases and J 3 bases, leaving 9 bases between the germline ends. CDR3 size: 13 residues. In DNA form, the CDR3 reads TGTGCCAGCAGTTCGGGGTCCGACACTGAAGCTTTCTTT. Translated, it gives CASSSGSDTEAFF.

The CDR3 spells CASSYLTGQSVRSEQYF. The DNA of the CDR3 is TGTGCCAGCAGTTACTTGACGGGACAGAGTGTTCGAAGCGAGCAGTACTTC. The rearrangement uses TRBV6-5 and TRBJ2-1; 7 nucleotides line up with TRBD1. The J call may be faulty, since TRBJ2-7 better matches the DNA end. This CDR3 comprises 17 residues. Per germline, CDR1 MNHEY and CDR2 SVGAGI.

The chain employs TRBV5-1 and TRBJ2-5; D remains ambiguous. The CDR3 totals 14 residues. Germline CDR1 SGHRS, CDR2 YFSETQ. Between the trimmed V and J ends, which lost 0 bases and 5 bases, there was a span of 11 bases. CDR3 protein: CASSLAGRVETQYF. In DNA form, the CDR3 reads TGCGCCAGCAGCTTGGCCGGTAGGGTGGAGACCCAGTACTTC.

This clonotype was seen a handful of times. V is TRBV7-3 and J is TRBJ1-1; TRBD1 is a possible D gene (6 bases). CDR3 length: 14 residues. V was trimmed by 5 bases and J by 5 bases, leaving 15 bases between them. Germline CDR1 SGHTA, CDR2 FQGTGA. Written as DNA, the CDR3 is TGTGCCAGCAGCCCTACGGGGGCAGATACTGAAGCTTTCTTT. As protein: CASSPTGADTEAFF. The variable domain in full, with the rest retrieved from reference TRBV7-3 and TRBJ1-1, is GAGVSQTPSNKVTEKGKYVELRCDPISGHTALYWYRQSLGQGPEFLIYFQGTGAADDSGLPNDRFFAVRPEGSVSTLKIQRTERGDSAVYLCASSPTGADTEAFFGQGTRLTVV.

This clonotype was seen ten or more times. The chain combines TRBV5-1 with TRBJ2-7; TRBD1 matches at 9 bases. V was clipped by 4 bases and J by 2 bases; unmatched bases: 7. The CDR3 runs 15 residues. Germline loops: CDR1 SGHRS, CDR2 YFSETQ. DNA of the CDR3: TGCGCCAGCAGCCAACAGGGGGCGAGGGCCTACGAGCAGTACTTC. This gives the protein CASSQQGARAYEQYF.

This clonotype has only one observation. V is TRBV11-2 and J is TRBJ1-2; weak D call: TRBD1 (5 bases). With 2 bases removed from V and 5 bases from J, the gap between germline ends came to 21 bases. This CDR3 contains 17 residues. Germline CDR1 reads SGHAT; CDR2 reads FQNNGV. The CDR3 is CASSLKTGRAVEYGYTF. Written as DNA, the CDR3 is TGTGCCAGCAGCTTAAAGACCGGCAGGGCGGTGGAGTATGGCTACACCTTC.

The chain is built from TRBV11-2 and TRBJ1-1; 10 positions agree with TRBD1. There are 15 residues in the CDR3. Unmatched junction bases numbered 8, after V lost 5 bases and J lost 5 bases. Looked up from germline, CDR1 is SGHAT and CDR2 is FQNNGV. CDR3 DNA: TGTGCCAGCAGCGACGCCGGGACAGGGGCGACTGAAGCTTTCTTT. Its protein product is CASSDAGTGATEAFF.

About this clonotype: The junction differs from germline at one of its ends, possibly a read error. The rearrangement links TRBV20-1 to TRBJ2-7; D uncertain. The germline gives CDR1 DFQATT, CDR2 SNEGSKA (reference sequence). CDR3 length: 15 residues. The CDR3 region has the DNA TGCAGTGCTACCAATAAATTGGCCGGGCCCTACGCGCAGTACTTC. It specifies CSATNKLAGPYAQYF.

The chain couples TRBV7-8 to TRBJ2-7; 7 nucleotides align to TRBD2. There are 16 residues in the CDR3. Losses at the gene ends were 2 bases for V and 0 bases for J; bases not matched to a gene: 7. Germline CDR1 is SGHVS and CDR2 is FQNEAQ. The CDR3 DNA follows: TGTGCCAGCAGCTTATTTCGTTCGGGGGGCTCCTACGAGCAGTACTTC. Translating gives CASSLFRSGGSYEQYF.

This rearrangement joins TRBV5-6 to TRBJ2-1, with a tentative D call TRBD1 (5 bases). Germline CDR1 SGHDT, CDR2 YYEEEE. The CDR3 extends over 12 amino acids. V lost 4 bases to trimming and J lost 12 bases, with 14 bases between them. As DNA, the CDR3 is TGTGCCAGCAGCGGGGCCGCTTCTGTGCAGTTCTTC. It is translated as CASSGAASVQFF. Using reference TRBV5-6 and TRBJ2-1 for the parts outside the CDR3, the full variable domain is DAGVTQSPTHLIKTRGQQVTLRCSPKSGHDTVSWYQQALGQGPQFIFQYYEEEERQRGNFPDRFSGHQFPNYSSELNVNALLLGDSALYLCASSGAASVQFFGPGTRLTVL.

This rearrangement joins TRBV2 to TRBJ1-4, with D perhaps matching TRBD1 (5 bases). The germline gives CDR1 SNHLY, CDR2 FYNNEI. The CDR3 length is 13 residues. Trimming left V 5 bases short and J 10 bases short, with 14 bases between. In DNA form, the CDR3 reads TGTGCCAGCAGTAATGCGGGGACTACAAAACTGTTTTTT. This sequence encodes CASSNAGTTKLFF.

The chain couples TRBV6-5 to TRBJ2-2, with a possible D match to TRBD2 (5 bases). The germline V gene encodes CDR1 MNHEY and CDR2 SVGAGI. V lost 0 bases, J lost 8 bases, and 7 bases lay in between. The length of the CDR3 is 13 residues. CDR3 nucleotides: TGTGCCAGCAGTTACTCCCCGGGAGGGGAGCTGTTTTTT. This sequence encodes CASSYSPGGELFF.

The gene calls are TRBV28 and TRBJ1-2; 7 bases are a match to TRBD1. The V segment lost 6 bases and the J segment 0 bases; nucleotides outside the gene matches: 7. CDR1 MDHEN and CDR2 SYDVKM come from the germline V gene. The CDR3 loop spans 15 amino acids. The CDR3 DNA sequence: TGTGCCAGCAGCACAACAGGGGAAGCTAACTATGGCTACACCTTC. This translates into CASSTTGEANYGYTF.

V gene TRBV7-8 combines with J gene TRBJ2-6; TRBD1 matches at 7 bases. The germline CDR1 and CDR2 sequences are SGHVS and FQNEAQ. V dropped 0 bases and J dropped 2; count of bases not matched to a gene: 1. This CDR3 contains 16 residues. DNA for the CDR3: TGTGCCAGCAGCTTAGCAGGGGGCCCTGGGGCCAACGTCCTGACTTTC. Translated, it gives CASSLAGGPGANVLTF.

CDR3 sequence: CSAYRGTDTQYF. The CDR3, as DNA: TGCAGTGCTTACAGGGGGACAGATACGCAGTATTTT. The chain links TRBV20-1 to TRBJ2-3; 8 bases are a match to TRBD1. The CDR3 spans 12 residues. Germline lookup yields CDR1 DFQATT and CDR2 SNEGSKA (reference sequence). Germline trimming cut 5 bases from V and 3 bases from J; bases unmatched to any gene: 1.

CDR3 protein: CASKSGTGVRSTDTQYF. The CDR3 bases are TGTGCCAGCAAATCCGGGACAGGGGTTCGGAGCACAGATACGCAGTATTTT. This sequence joins TRBV5-4 and TRBJ2-3; 10 nucleotides align to TRBD1. This CDR3 comprises 17 residues. V lost 6 bases to trimming and J lost 0 bases; unmatched junction nucleotides: 10. From germline, CDR1 is SGHNT and CDR2 YYREEE (reference sequence). Drawing the rest from reference TRBV5-4 and TRBJ2-3, the complete variable domain is ETGVTQSPTHLIKTRGQQVTLRCSSQSGHNTVSWYQQALGQGPQFIFQYYREEENGRGNFPPRFSGLQFPNYSSELNVNALELDDSALYLCASKSGTGVRSTDTQYFGPGTRLTVL.

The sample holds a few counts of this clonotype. CDR3 coding DNA: TGTGCCAGCCCCGCATGGGGGAGATTAGATACGCAGTATTTT. This codes for CASPAWGRLDTQYF. The chain recombines TRBV6-4 with TRBJ2-3; either TRBD1 or TRBD2 may fit D (5 bases each). Trimming left V 8 bases short and J 5 bases short, with 17 bases between. The CDR3 length is 14 residues. Germline CDR1 is MRHNA and CDR2 is SNTAGT.

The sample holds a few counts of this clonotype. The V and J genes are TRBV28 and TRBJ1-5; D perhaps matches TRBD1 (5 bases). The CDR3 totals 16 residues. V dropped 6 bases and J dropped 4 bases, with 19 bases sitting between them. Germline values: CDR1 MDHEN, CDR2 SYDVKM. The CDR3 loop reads CASRALDRTPNQPQHF. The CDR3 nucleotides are TGTGCCAGCAGAGCACTCGACAGAACCCCAAATCAGCCCCAGCATTTT. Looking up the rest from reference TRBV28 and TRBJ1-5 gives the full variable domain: DVKVTQSSRYLVKRTGEKVFLECVQDMDHENMFWYRQDPGLGLRLIYFSYDVKMKEKGDIPEGYSVSREKKERFSLILESASTNQTSMYLCASRALDRTPNQPQHFGDGTRLSIL.

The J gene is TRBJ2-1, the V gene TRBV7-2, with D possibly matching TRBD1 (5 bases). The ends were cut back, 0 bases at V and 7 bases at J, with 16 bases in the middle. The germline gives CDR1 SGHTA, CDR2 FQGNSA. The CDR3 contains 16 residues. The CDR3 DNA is TGTGCCAGCAGCTTAGCAGGGGAAGGGGCTAGGAATGAGCAGTTCTTC. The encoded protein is CASSLAGEGARNEQFF.

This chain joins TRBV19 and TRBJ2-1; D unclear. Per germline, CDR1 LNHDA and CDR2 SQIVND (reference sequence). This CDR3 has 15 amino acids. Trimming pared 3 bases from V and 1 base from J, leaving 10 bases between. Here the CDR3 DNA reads TGTGCCAGTAGTATTCCCGGATCATCCTACAATGAGCAGTTCTTC. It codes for CASSIPGSSYNEQFF.